This T cell receptor beta chain was documented in a study of OX40 agonist ivuxolimab in advanced cancers. About the study: Prior anti-PD-1, anti-PD-L1 or anti-CTLA-4 therapy did not bar entry, and roughly 40% had some. General study findings and limits: Among T cells, CD8+ cells averaged more expanded clones than CD4+ cells.

This clone is a singleton in its sample. Its antigen is unidentified. The timepoints at which blood was sampled were baseline, cycle 4 day 1, and cycle 7 day 1. Trimming took 5 bases from V and 8 from J, leaving 25 bases between them. Germline values: CDR1 SGHTA, CDR2 FQGNSA. CDR3 length: 17 amino acids. Only in-frame clones appear in the TCRdb table, and some are missing; sequencing was by immunoSEQ multiplex PCR. The table lists approximately 65,000 clones, about nine tenths of them singletons. The input for sequencing was CD4+ or CD8+ T cells sorted from blood, taken in a trial of the OX40 agonist ivuxolimab. The chain is built from TRBV7-2 and TRBJ2-4, with a weak D call TRBD2 (6 bases). This receptor was obtained from an adult with an advanced solid tumor such as melanoma, head and neck, liver or kidney cancer. The CDR3 region is CASSPQPKAGRRDIQYF. The DNA of the CDR3 is TGTGCCAGCAGCCCACAACCCAAGGCAGGCCGGAGGGACATTCAGTACTTC.